Below are 3 T cell receptor delta chains sequenced from a single sample in a study of Vδ1+ human thymocytes. Study observations and caveats: Highly polyclonal TRG and TRD repertoires with Gaussian CDR3 length distributions appeared in thymus.

Sequences come from RNA converted to cDNA by reverse transcription. Pooled V-gene forward primers with one constant-region reverse primer generated the CDR3 amplicons by multiplex PCR. TCRdb processed the multiplex PCR reads again with the CATT caller. The top ten hold 0.85% to 1% of the sample, which has fewer than 25,000 delta-chain clones, over 7% seen once. The antigens of these receptors remain unknown. Source material: Vdelta1+ gamma-delta thymocytes from the thymus. Documented subset: FACS-sorted CD3+ TCRalphabeta- TCRVdelta1+ TCRVdelta2- thymocytes. The receptor source for this set is a child younger than two who had congenital heart surgery.

There are a few counts of this clone. This chain uses TRDV1 with TRDJ1; 8 bases agree with TRDD3. The V and J ends lost 1 base and 1 base, in that order; junction bases with no gene match: 17. This CDR3 comprises 20 residues. Germline lookup yields CDR1 TSWWSYY and CDR2 QGS. The CDR3 DNA is TGTGCTCTTGGGGAACCTTCCATGGGGGATGCCCCGGCGAGCACCGATAAACTCATCTTT. This codes for CALGEPSMGDAPASTDKLIF.

This sequence joins TRDV1 and TRDJ1, with D possibly being TRDD3 (5 bases). From germline, CDR1 is TSWWSYY and CDR2 QGS. V lost 2 bases to trimming and J lost 3 bases, with 22 bases between them. The CDR3 is 18 amino acids. The CDR3 nucleotides are TGTGCTCTTGGGGAAGCGTCCCCGGATAGGTCAGGGGCCGATAAACTCATCTTT. This gives the protein CALGEASPDRSGADKLIF.

In regard to this clone: The same CDR3 also results from other DNA sequences found in this sample. The chain links TRDV1 to TRDJ1; D uncertain. Trimming left V 2 bases short and J 6 bases short, with 19 bases between. Germline assignment: CDR1 TSWWSYY and CDR2 QGS. The CDR3 is 16 amino acids. The CDR3 sequence is CALGECSQTCLHKLIF. CDR3 DNA: TGTGCTCTTGGGGAATGTTCCCAGACATGTCTGCATAAACTCATCTTT.